This T cell receptor beta chain was captured in a study of blood T cell repertoires in COVID-19. Background on the study: Sources were T cells, B-cell-depleted T cells, or PBMCs; the material itself was cDNA or gDNA.

As originally analysed: Amplification of reference gene primers was used by the study to estimate nucleated cell counts. Profiled with immunoSEQ multiplex PCR; TCRdb holds only in-frame clones, not every one. V and J calls and clone size are those listed in that table; D and trimming were worked out from the DNA. The sample has roughly 100,000 clones, around 84% seen once. Sequenced material: peripheral blood. This TCR derives from a human donor in a cohort sampled during active COVID-19.

The CDR3 here is CASSHPDRENEKLFF. CDR3 in DNA: TGTGCCAGCAGCCATCCGGACAGGGAGAATGAAAAACTGTTTTTT. V usage is TRBV4-2 and J usage is TRBJ1-4, with TRBD1 identical over 8 bases. The CDR3 sequence is 15 residues long. The germline V gene encodes CDR1 LGHNA and CDR2 YNFKEQ. V shed 3 bases and J 5 bases; nucleotides not matched to a gene: 5.